This T cell receptor beta chain derives from a study of radiation and T cells in renal cell carcinoma. Findings and caveats of the study: Top tumor clonotypes rose in blood 2 weeks post-radiation, then contracted. Pretreatment tumor biopsies were lacking, so baseline clonotypes are unknown.

This sample's time point: blood 4 weeks post-SBRT, at nephrectomy. The treatment denotes: 15 Gy SBRT to primary tumor, nephrectomy 4 weeks later. Nephrectomy followed 15 Gy stereotactic body radiation by 4 weeks. Serial blood draws occurred at baseline and 2 and 4 weeks post-SBRT. Per germline, CDR1 KGHSH and CDR2 LQKENI. Deletions cut 5 bases from V and 3 bases from J, with 23 bases between. The length of the CDR3 is 17 residues. Some clones are missing from TCRdb's copy, which holds only in-frame ones; the method was immunoSEQ multiplex PCR. The sample lists 60,000 to 75,000 clones, 60% to 85% seen once, with around 7% in the top ten. With regard to this clone: The antigen is unknown.

Material: blood, obtained from a patient whose treatment included radiotherapy and nephrectomy. The rearrangement joins TRBV18 to TRBJ2-7, with D possibly being TRBD1 (6 bases). The clonotype originates from a man between 60 and 70 years old with renal cell carcinoma. The CDR3 DNA is TGTGCCAGCTCAAGGGCGGAAGTAGGGACATCGGGCTACGAGCAGTACGTC. It is translated as CASSRAEVGTSGYEQYV.